This TCR beta chain was identified during a study of OX40 agonist ivuxolimab in advanced cancers. About the study: Intravenous ivuxolimab at 0.01 to 10 mg/kg was given to patients every 2 weeks.

Assay: immunoSEQ multiplex PCR; the TCRdb copy retains only in-frame clones and omits some. The table records approximately 70,000 clones, around 83% of them present only once. J gave up 0 bases and V 5 bases, and 1 base lay outside the gene matches. Germline V gene data show CDR1 as SGHVS and CDR2 as FNYEAQ. The CDR3 extends over 15 amino acids. The chain employs TRBV7-6 and TRBJ1-5, with 10 positions matching TRBD1. The TCR originated in an adult with an advanced solid tumor such as melanoma, head and neck, liver or kidney cancer. The material was CD4+ or CD8+ T cells sorted from blood, obtained in a trial of the OX40 agonist ivuxolimab. The CDR3 coding sequence is TGTGCCAGCAGCCGGGACAGGGGTAGCAATCAGCCCCAGCATTTT. Amino acid sequence: CASSRDRGSNQPQHF.